A single sample gave rise to the 24 T cell receptor beta chains below, sequenced in a study of blood T cell repertoires in COVID-19. Data came from immunoSEQ multiplex PCR; TCRdb stores just in-frame clones and leaves some out. The data contain fewer than 250,000 clones, approximately 83% of them singletons. The sample comprised PBMCs or T cells enriched from blood (not recorded which). These receptors were obtained from a woman in her forties or fifties who had been exposed to COVID-19.

The chain uses TRBV6-5 and TRBJ2-5; perhaps TRBD1 as D (5 bases). This CDR3 has 13 amino acids. CDR1 MNHEY and CDR2 SVGAGI come from the germline V gene. V lost 6 bases, J lost 7 bases, and 15 bases lay in between. CDR3: CASSTDRTSTQYF. The CDR3, as DNA: TGTGCCAGCAGCACCGACAGAACCTCGACCCAGTACTTC.

The V gene is TRBV10-3, the J gene TRBJ1-2; TRBD1 agrees at 10 bases. The CDR3 is 15 residues long. The J segment lost 0 bases and the V segment lost 4 bases, leaving 2 bases of the junction unmatched. Germline V gene lookup returns CDR1 ENHRY and CDR2 SYGVKD. The CDR3 loop reads CAISVGTGANYGYTF. Here the CDR3 DNA reads TGTGCCATCAGTGTTGGGACAGGGGCTAACTATGGCTACACCTTC.

The gene calls are TRBV15 and TRBJ1-5; no clear D gene. Trimming pared 8 bases from V and 3 bases from J, leaving 17 bases between. CDR3 length: 15 residues. Germline assignment: CDR1 LNHNV and CDR2 YYDKDF (reference sequence). CDR3 bases: TGTGCCACCCGCAAGGATGAGGTGGTCAATCAGCCCCAGCATTTT. Residues: CATRKDEVVNQPQHF.

V and J are TRBV10-3 and TRBJ1-1; D unclear. V lost 4 bases, J lost 1 base, and 4 bases lay in between. Germline V gene data show CDR1 as ENHRY and CDR2 as SYGVKD. The length of the CDR3 is 12 residues. CDR3 in amino acids: CAISVQNTEAFF. DNA for the CDR3: TGTGCCATCAGTGTACAGAACACTGAAGCTTTCTTT.

The chain is built from TRBV7-8 and TRBJ2-2; the match to TRBD1 covers 8 bases. CDR3 size: 16 residues. V lost 2 bases and J lost 4; bases outside the gene matches: 6. The germline V gene encodes CDR1 SGHVS and CDR2 FQNEAQ. The CDR3 reads CASSLKRQGTTGELFF. The CDR3 coding sequence is TGTGCCAGCAGCTTAAAACGACAGGGGACCACCGGGGAGCTGTTTTTT.

The gene calls are TRBV3-1 (or the pseudogene TRBV3-2) and TRBJ1-2; tentative D call: TRBD1 (5 bases). Germline CDR1 reads LGHDT; CDR2 reads YNNKEL (reference sequence). Trimming removed 3 bases from V and 7 bases from J, with 12 bases in between. The CDR3 has 13 amino acids. For the CDR3, the DNA is TGTGCCAGCAGCCACAGGGCGGGGGGTGGCTACACCTTC. This gives the protein CASSHRAGGGYTF.

The rearrangement links TRBV30 to TRBJ2-7, with TRBD2 matching 10 bases. This CDR3 region has 14 residues. The junction had 1 base not matched to a gene; V was cut back by 0 bases and J by 2 bases. Germline CDR1 and CDR2: GTSNPN and SVGIG (reference sequence). The CDR3 is CAWSVSGGPYEQYF. CDR3 DNA sequence: TGTGCCTGGAGTGTTAGCGGGGGGCCCTACGAGCAGTACTTC.

This sequence joins TRBV19 and TRBJ1-5, with a tentative D call TRBD1 (6 bases). Trimming cost V 5 bases and J 0 bases, with 11 bases left between them. The CDR3 has 15 residues. Germline CDR1 and CDR2: LNHDA and SQIVND (reference sequence). The chain's CDR3 is CASSLTGYSNQPQHF. The CDR3 DNA follows: TGTGCCAGTAGTTTGACAGGTTATAGCAATCAGCCCCAGCATTTT.

This clone was found once. This sequence joins TRBV6-2 or TRBV6-3 and TRBJ2-1, with 14 nucleotides matching TRBD2. The germline V gene has CDR1 MNHEY and CDR2 SVGEGT. J was trimmed by 9 bases and V by 0 bases; bases with no gene match: 4. The CDR3 sequence is 16 residues long. CDR3 nucleotide sequence: TGTGCCAGCAGTTACTCGACTAGCGGGGGGGTCACTGAGCAGTTCTTC. Protein: CASSYSTSGGVTEQFF.

The V call is TRBV30, the J call TRBJ2-3; 8 bases align to TRBD2. The CDR3 has 16 residues. With 2 bases clipped from V and 2 bases from J, the junction kept 9 bases outside the gene matches. Germline loops: CDR1 GTSNPN, CDR2 SVGIG (reference sequence). DNA for the CDR3: TGTGCCTGGAGTCTTTCCTTAGCGGGGTTCACAGATACGCAGTATTTT. It specifies CAWSLSLAGFTDTQYF.

The gene calls are TRBV6-5 and TRBJ1-6; 9 bases are a match to TRBD1. Germline V CDR1 and CDR2: MNHEY, SVGAGI. CDR3 length: 15 amino acids. J was trimmed by 8 bases and V by 2 bases; bases with no gene match: 4. In DNA form, the CDR3 reads TGTGCCAGCAGTTACGAAGGACAGGGGTATTCACCCCTCCACTTT. Translated: CASSYEGQGYSPLHF.

The chain joins TRBV5-5 to TRBJ1-1, with 9 nucleotides matching TRBD1. Germline V gene sequence: CDR1 SGHKS, CDR2 YYEKEE (reference sequence). J lost 4 bases, V lost 2 bases, and 12 bases had no gene match. The CDR3 length is 17 residues. The CDR3 DNA is TGTGCCAGCAGCTTAAGACCCACAGGGGGCTGGGGCACTGAAGCTTTCTTT. It specifies CASSLRPTGGWGTEAFF. The whole variable domain, filled in from reference TRBV5-5 and TRBJ1-1, reads DAGVTQSPTHLIKTRGQQVTLRCSPISGHKSVSWYQQVLGQGPQFIFQYYEKEERGRGNFPDRFSARQFPNYSSELNVNALLLGDSALYLCASSLRPTGGWGTEAFFGQGTRLTVV.

The chain is built from TRBV9 and TRBJ2-1; unclear D gene. This CDR3 comprises 14 residues. The V gene's germline CDR1 is SGDLS and CDR2 YYNGEE. The V and J ends lost 0 bases and 9 bases respectively, with 13 bases between them. The CDR3 nucleotides are TGTGCCAGCAGCGTAGAAGACCGCGGTGTTGAGCAGTTCTTC. This translates into CASSVEDRGVEQFF.

This clone was picked up one time. The CDR3 sequence: CASRNHGSREAFF. DNA of the CDR3: TGTGCCAGCAGAAACCATGGGAGCAGGGAAGCTTTCTTT. The V and J genes are TRBV28 and TRBJ1-1; D is undetermined. V was shortened by 6 bases and J by 8 bases, with 16 bases between the two germline ends. This CDR3 is 13 amino acids long. Germline CDR1 is MDHEN and CDR2 is SYDVKM. Complete variable domain (other parts from reference TRBV28 and TRBJ1-1): DVKVTQSSRYLVKRTGEKVFLECVQDMDHENMFWYRQDPGLGLRLIYFSYDVKMKEKGDIPEGYSVSREKKERFSLILESASTNQTSMYLCASRNHGSREAFFGQGTRLTVV.

This chain connects TRBV6-5 to TRBJ1-4, with 9 positions matching TRBD1. Germline V lookup: CDR1 MNHEY, CDR2 SVGAGI. This CDR3 contains 14 residues. After removal of 8 bases from V and 6 bases from J, the junction contained 7 bases not matched to a gene. CDR3 bases: TGTGCCAGCGGAACCGGGACAGGGTATGAAAAACTGTTTTTT. The encoded protein is CASGTGTGYEKLFF.

The rearrangement joins TRBV5-4 to TRBJ2-2; possible D gene TRBD2, 6 bases. Germline V gives CDR1 SGHNT, CDR2 YYREEE (reference sequence). The germline V and J ends were trimmed by 4 bases and 2 bases, with 9 bases remaining between them. This CDR3 contains 14 residues. The CDR3 protein is CASSGTSNTGELFF. In DNA, the CDR3 is TGTGCCAGCAGCGGGACTTCCAACACCGGGGAGCTGTTTTTT.

V and J are TRBV5-8 and TRBJ1-1, with TRBD1 matching over 7 bases. The trim removed 3 bases at V and 0 bases at J, leaving 11 bases unmatched. The CDR3 consists of 17 residues. Germline V gene lookup returns CDR1 SGHTS and CDR2 YDEGEE. CDR3 coding DNA: TGTGCCAGCAGCTATACCGGGACAGCGTGGATGAACACTGAAGCTTTCTTT. This translates into CASSYTGTAWMNTEAFF.

The chain employs TRBV9 and TRBJ2-3, with 9 bases fitting TRBD1. Unmatched junction bases numbered 5, after V lost 0 bases and J lost 6 bases. Looked up from germline, CDR1 is SGDLS and CDR2 is YYNGEE. The CDR3 covers 15 residues. The CDR3 DNA sequence: TGTGCCAGCAGCGTAGGGACAGGGGAAGCCGATACGCAGTATTTT. Protein product: CASSVGTGEADTQYF.

This clone has more than one count but fewer than ten. V is TRBV7-9 and J is TRBJ1-1; D may be TRBD1 (5 bases). Germline CDR1 SEHNR, CDR2 FQNEAQ (reference sequence). The V and J ends lost 4 bases and 9 bases respectively, with 24 bases between them. This CDR3 is built from 16 residues. The CDR3 is CASSSAGGRTAWKAFF. Here the CDR3 DNA reads TGTGCCAGCAGCTCCGCCGGGGGACGGACTGCTTGGAAAGCTTTCTTT.

This sequence joins TRBV10-3 and TRBJ1-2; D perhaps matches TRBD1 (6 bases). The V end was cut by 8 bases, the J end by 0 bases, with 10 bases between. This CDR3 contains 13 residues. Per the germline V gene, CDR1 is ENHRY and CDR2 is SYGVKD. CDR3 loop: CAIRTDTNYGYTF. CDR3 DNA sequence: TGTGCCATCCGGACAGACACTAACTATGGCTACACCTTC.

J is TRBJ2-2 and V is TRBV30, with a tentative D call TRBD2 (6 bases). Germline assignment: CDR1 GTSNPN and CDR2 SVGIG (reference sequence). CDR3 length: 15 residues. V was trimmed by 3 bases and J by 2 bases, leaving 13 bases between them. The CDR3 here is CAWSPRGLNTGELFF. In nucleotides, the CDR3 is TGTGCCTGGAGCCCGCGGGGACTTAACACCGGGGAGCTGTTTTTT. The variable domain in full, with the rest retrieved from reference TRBV30 and TRBJ2-2, is SQTIHQWPATLVQPVGSPLSLECTVEGTSNPNLYWYRQAAGRGLQLLFYSVGIGQISSEVPQNLSASRPQDRQFILSSKKLLLSDSGFYLCAWSPRGLNTGELFFGEGSRLTVL.

This chain joins TRBV11-2 and TRBJ2-1; 11 positions agree with TRBD2. The V gene end was trimmed by 2 bases and the J gene end by 10 bases; junction bases not matched to a gene: 7. CDR1 and CDR2 (germline): SGHAT, FQNNGV. This CDR3 has 15 residues. DNA for the CDR3: TGTGCCAGCAGCTTAAGTACTAGCGGGGGAGGCGAGCAGTTCTTC. Amino acids: CASSLSTSGGGEQFF.

The chain couples TRBV6-6 to TRBJ1-1, with a possible D match to TRBD1 (6 bases). Trimming took 5 bases from V and 8 from J, leaving 18 bases between them. CDR3 size: 14 residues. The V gene's germline CDR1 is MNHNY and CDR2 SVGAGI (reference sequence). In nucleotides, the CDR3 is TGTGCCAGCAGTCAGTACTTTTTGACAGGAGAAGCTTTCTTT. Protein sequence: CASSQYFLTGEAFF.

The chain carries TRBV11-2 and TRBJ2-2; TRBD2 aligns across 7 bases. With 2 bases clipped from V and 5 bases from J, the junction kept 17 bases outside the gene matches. The CDR3 has 19 residues. Germline loops: CDR1 SGHAT, CDR2 FQNNGV. CDR3 coding DNA: TGTGCCAGCAGCTTAAGGCTCCCGGGTGCTAGCGGCATTACCGGGGAGCTGTTTTTT. Its translation: CASSLRLPGASGITGELFF.